The rows below give T cell receptor beta chains drawn from one sample of a study of Graves' ophthalmopathy and Graves' hyperthyroidism. From the multiplex PCR reads, TCRdb called clonotypes with MiXCR, one entry per CDR3 protein. Of a few hundred thousand distinct CDR3 sequences in the sample, approximately 37% are singletons; the top ten hold 3.5% to 5%. Source material: peripheral blood or thyroid tissue (not recorded which). Receptors originate from an adult man with Graves' hyperthyroidism. CDR3s include the opening cysteine and the closing phenylalanine or tryptophan. Fields, in order: V gene, D gene, clone size, J gene, CDR3 protein, CDR3 DNA. D genes are given only for firm matches. Size is stated for part of the rows, as once, few or many counts, or as a class when the clone is expanded.

v_call: TRBV7-6; d_call: NA; clone_size: many; j_call: TRBJ1-4; cdr3_aa: CASSPLNEKLFF; cdr3_nt: TGTGCCAGCAGCCCTTTGAATGAAAAACTGTTTTTT
v_call: TRBV10-3; d_call: NA; clone_size: NA; j_call: TRBJ1-1; cdr3_aa: CAIGPWPFPQDTEAFF; cdr3_nt: TGTGCCATCGGTCCGTGGCCGTTCCCCCAGGACACTGAAGCTTTCTTT
v_call: TRBV11-2; d_call: NA; clone_size: NA; j_call: TRBJ2-2; cdr3_aa: CASSRGVGTTTTGELFF; cdr3_nt: TGTGCCAGCAGCAGAGGGGTCGGGACAACCACAACCGGGGAGCTGTTTTTT
v_call: TRBV12-3/TRBV12-4; d_call: TRBD1; clone_size: NA; j_call: TRBJ2-2; cdr3_aa: CASKSRDRGTTGELFF; cdr3_nt: TGTGCCAGCAAAAGCCGGGACAGGGGTACAACCGGGGAGCTGTTTTTT
v_call: TRBV19; d_call: TRBD1; clone_size: NA; j_call: TRBJ1-6; cdr3_aa: CASSNIAIGTDDSPLHF; cdr3_nt: TGTGCCAGTAGTAATATTGCCATCGGGACAGACGATTCACCCCTCCACTTT
v_call: TRBV20-1; d_call: NA; clone_size: many; j_call: TRBJ2-7; cdr3_aa: CSARDRMTLPYEQYF; cdr3_nt: TGCAGTGCTAGAGATCGAATGACCCTTCCCTACGAGCAGTACTTC
v_call: TRBV20-1; d_call: TRBD1; clone_size: many; j_call: TRBJ2-2; cdr3_aa: CSAKGQITGELFF; cdr3_nt: TGCAGTGCTAAGGGACAGATAACCGGGGAGCTGTTTTTT
v_call: TRBV12-3/TRBV12-4; d_call: NA; clone_size: few; j_call: TRBJ1-3; cdr3_aa: CASSFWGFSGNTIYF; cdr3_nt: TGTGCCAGCAGTTTTTGGGGATTCTCTGGAAACACCATATATTTT
v_call: TRBV7-9; d_call: TRBD1; clone_size: many; j_call: TRBJ2-7; cdr3_aa: CASSLVDRTSYEQYF; cdr3_nt: TGTGCCAGCAGCTTAGTGGACAGGACATCCTACGAGCAGTACTTC
v_call: TRBV10-3; d_call: NA; clone_size: NA; j_call: TRBJ2-6; cdr3_aa: CAISYPGANVLTF; cdr3_nt: TGTGCCATCAGTTATCCTGGGGCCAACGTCCTGACTTTC
v_call: TRBV29-1; d_call: NA; clone_size: NA; j_call: TRBJ1-1; cdr3_aa: CSVVLSGGQGNTEAFF; cdr3_nt: TGCAGCGTTGTTTTGAGCGGGGGGCAGGGTAACACTGAAGCTTTCTTT
v_call: TRBV13; d_call: NA; clone_size: many; j_call: TRBJ2-6; cdr3_aa: CASSWGSGANVLTF; cdr3_nt: TGTGCCAGCAGTTGGGGTTCTGGGGCCAACGTCCTGACTTTC